These T cell receptor beta chains were read from a single sample in a study of blood T cell repertoires in COVID-19. Here immunoSEQ multiplex PCR was the method, and the copy in TCRdb shows in-frame clones only, minus some. The table records 350,000 to 550,000 clones, approximately 90% of them present only once. Sequencing was performed on peripheral blood. These receptors all come from a woman under 40 with acute or convalescent COVID-19. The CDR3 runs from the conserved cysteine through the conserved F or W. The D gene is left open where the match is weak. Part of the rows lack a size; the others show once, few, many or a class for expanded clones.

>TRBJ2-6|NA|NA|TRBV6-5
CASSYSGGSGANVLTF
TGTGCCAGCAGTTACTCCGGGGGTTCTGGGGCCAACGTCCTGACTTTC
>TRBJ1-3|NA|few|TRBV7-7
CASEGRGDSGNTIYF
TGTGCCAGCGAGGGTCGCGGAGACTCTGGAAACACCATATATTTT
>TRBJ2-7|NA|NA|TRBV12-3/TRBV12-4
CASRLGPSYEQYF
TGTGCCAGCAGGTTGGGCCCATCCTACGAGCAGTACTTC
>TRBJ2-3|NA|NA|TRBV6-5
CASRLGRIPDTQYF
TGTGCCAGCAGACTGGGCAGGATCCCAGATACGCAGTATTTT
>TRBJ2-1|NA|NA|TRBV6-5
CASTQGAWGQFF
TGTGCCAGCACTCAAGGGGCCTGGGGGCAGTTCTTC
>TRBJ2-6|NA|NA|TRBV28
CASSSMALNSGANVLTF
TGTGCCAGCAGCTCGATGGCCCTTAACTCTGGGGCCAACGTCCTGACTTTC
>TRBJ2-3|NA|NA|TRBV18
CASSPPVPSRGADTQYF
TGTGCCAGCTCACCACCGGTTCCTAGCCGGGGAGCAGATACGCAGTATTTT
>TRBJ2-2|NA|NA|TRBV6-5
CASSYADYTGELFF
TGTGCCAGCAGTTACGCGGACTACACCGGGGAGCTGTTTTTT
>TRBJ2-3|TRBD1|NA|TRBV5-1
CASSTGTGFTDTQYF
TGCGCCAGCAGCACCGGGACAGGTTTCACAGATACGCAGTATTTT
>TRBJ2-7|TRBD2|NA|TRBV3-1/TRBV3-2
CASSQKRWTSGATYEQYF
TGTGCCAGCAGCCAGAAGAGATGGACTAGCGGGGCAACCTACGAGCAGTACTTC
>TRBJ1-5|NA|NA|TRBV28
CASSVFRDNQPQHF
TGTGCCAGCAGTGTGTTCAGGGACAATCAGCCCCAGCATTTT
>TRBJ2-5|NA|NA|TRBV5-6
CASSLLLAIETQYF
TGTGCCAGCAGCTTGCTATTAGCGATTGAGACCCAGTACTTC
>TRBJ2-5|NA|NA|TRBV12-3/TRBV12-4
CASSPGGETQYF
TGTGCCAGCAGTCCCGGGGGAGAGACCCAGTACTTC
>TRBJ2-7|NA|NA|TRBV29-1
CSVEEAGPTYEQYF
TGCAGCGTTGAAGAAGCAGGGCCGACCTACGAGCAGTACTTC
>TRBJ2-7|TRBD1|once|TRBV27
CASSPRDRDPHEQYF
TGTGCCAGCAGTCCCCGGGACAGGGATCCGCACGAGCAGTACTTC
>TRBJ1-6|NA|NA|TRBV27
CASTRSGNSPLHF
TGTGCCAGCACCAGAAGCGGTAATTCACCCCTCCACTTT
>TRBJ2-4|TRBD1|NA|TRBV5-6
CASSKGQGANIQYF
TGTGCCAGCAGCAAAGGACAGGGGGCAAACATTCAGTACTTC
>TRBJ2-3|TRBD1|NA|TRBV29-1
CSVEGQGVDTQYF
TGCAGCGTTGAAGGACAGGGAGTAGATACGCAGTATTTT
>TRBJ1-3|NA|NA|TRBV5-4
CASSPGVSSGNTIYF
TGTGCCAGCAGCCCAGGGGTTTCGTCTGGAAACACCATATATTTT
>TRBJ2-3|NA|NA|TRBV3-1/TRBV3-2
CASSPPSGEITDTQYF
TGTGCCAGCAGCCCTCCATCCGGGGAAATAACAGATACGCAGTATTTT
>TRBJ2-3|TRBD2|NA|TRBV6-5
CASSITSGEYTQYF
TGTGCCAGCAGTATCACTAGCGGGGAGTATACGCAGTATTTT
>TRBJ1-5|NA|NA|TRBV6-6
CASSYGRGQPQHF
TGTGCCAGCAGTTACGGGCGGGGCCAGCCCCAGCATTTT
>TRBJ2-1|NA|NA|TRBV6-4
CATPPPDNEQFF
TGTGCCACCCCTCCCCCAGACAATGAGCAGTTCTTC
>TRBJ2-1|NA|NA|TRBV15
CATSRDRLANEQFF
TGTGCCACCAGCAGAGATCGGCTAGCAAATGAGCAGTTCTTC
>TRBJ2-5|TRBD2|NA|TRBV28
CASSSPTSLRETQYF
TGTGCCAGCAGTTCCCCGACTAGCTTGAGAGAGACCCAGTACTTC
>TRBJ1-5|NA|few|TRBV19
CASRPGGWTNQPQHF
TGTGCCAGTAGGCCCGGAGGGTGGACCAATCAGCCCCAGCATTTT
>TRBJ2-1|NA|NA|TRBV29-1
CSVDSGFSSYNEQFF
TGCAGCGTTGATTCAGGGTTTAGCTCCTACAATGAGCAGTTCTTC